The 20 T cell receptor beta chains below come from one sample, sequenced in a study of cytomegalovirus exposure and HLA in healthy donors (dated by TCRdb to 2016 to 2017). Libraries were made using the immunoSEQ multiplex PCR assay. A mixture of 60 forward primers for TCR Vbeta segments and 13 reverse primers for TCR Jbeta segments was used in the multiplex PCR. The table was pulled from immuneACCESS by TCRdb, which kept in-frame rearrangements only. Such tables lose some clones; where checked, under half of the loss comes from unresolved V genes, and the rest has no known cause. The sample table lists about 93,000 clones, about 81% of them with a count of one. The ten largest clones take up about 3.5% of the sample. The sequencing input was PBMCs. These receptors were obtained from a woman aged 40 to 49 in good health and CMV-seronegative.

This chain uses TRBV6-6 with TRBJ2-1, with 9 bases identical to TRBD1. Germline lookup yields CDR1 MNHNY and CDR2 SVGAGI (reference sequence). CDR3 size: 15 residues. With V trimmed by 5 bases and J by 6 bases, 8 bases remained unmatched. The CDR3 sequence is CASSPRDRASNEQFF. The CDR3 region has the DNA TGTGCCAGCAGTCCGCGGGACAGGGCCTCCAATGAGCAGTTCTTC.

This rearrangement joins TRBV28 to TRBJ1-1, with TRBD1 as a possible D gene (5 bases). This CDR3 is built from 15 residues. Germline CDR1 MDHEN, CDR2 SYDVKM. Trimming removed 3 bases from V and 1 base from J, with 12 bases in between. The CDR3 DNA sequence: TGTGCCAGCAGTTTTTGGCAGGGTTCGAACACTGAAGCTTTCTTT. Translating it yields CASSFWQGSNTEAFF. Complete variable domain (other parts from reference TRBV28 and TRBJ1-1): DVKVTQSSRYLVKRTGEKVFLECVQDMDHENMFWYRQDPGLGLRLIYFSYDVKMKEKGDIPEGYSVSREKKERFSLILESASTNQTSMYLCASSFWQGSNTEAFFGQGTRLTVV.

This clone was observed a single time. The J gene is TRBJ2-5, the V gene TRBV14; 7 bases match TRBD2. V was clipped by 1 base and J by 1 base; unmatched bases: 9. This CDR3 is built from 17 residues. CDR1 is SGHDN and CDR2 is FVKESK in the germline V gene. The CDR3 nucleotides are TGTGCCAGCAGCCAAGGAATTAGCGGGTCATCCCAAGAGACCCAGTACTTC. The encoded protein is CASSQGISGSSQETQYF.

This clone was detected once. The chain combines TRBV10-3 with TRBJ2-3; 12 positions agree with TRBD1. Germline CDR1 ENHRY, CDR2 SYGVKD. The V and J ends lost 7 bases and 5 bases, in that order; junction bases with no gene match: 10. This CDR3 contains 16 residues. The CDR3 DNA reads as TGTGCCATCAACCCGAAAGGGACAGGGGGCGTAGATACGCAGTATTTT. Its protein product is CAINPKGTGGVDTQYF.

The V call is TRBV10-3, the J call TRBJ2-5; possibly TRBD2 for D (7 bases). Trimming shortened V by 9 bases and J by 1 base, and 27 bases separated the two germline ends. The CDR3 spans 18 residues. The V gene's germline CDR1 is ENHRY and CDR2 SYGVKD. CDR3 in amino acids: CAIGPGLTSFRGQETQYF. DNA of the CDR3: TGTGCCATTGGACCGGGACTAACCTCATTCAGGGGCCAAGAGACCCAGTACTTC.

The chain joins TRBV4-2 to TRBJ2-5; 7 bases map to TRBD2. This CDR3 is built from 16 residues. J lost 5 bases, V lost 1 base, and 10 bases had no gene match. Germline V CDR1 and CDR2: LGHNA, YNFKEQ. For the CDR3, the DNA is TGTGCCAGCAGCCAAGCTGGGGAGGGGCGGGGGGAGACCCAGTACTTC. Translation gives CASSQAGEGRGETQYF.

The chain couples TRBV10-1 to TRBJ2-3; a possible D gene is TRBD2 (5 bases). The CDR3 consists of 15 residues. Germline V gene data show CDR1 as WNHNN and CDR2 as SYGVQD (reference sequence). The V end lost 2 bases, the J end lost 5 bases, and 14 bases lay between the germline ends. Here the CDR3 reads CASSEEGSGVDTQYF. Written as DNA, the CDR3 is TGCGCCAGCAGTGAGGAGGGATCTGGGGTAGATACGCAGTATTTT.

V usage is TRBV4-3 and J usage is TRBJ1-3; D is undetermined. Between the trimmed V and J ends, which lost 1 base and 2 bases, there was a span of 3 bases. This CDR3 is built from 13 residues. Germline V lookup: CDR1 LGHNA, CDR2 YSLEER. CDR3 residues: CASSQGAGNTIYF. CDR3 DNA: TGCGCCAGCAGCCAAGGAGCTGGAAACACCATATATTTT.

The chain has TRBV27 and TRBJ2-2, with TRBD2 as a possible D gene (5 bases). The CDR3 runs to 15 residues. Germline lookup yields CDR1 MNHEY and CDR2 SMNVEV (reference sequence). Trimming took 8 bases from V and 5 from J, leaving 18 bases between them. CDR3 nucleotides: TGTGCCAGCTCCTCCCGGGGAGTTAAGACCGGGGAGCTGTTTTTT. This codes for CASSSRGVKTGELFF.

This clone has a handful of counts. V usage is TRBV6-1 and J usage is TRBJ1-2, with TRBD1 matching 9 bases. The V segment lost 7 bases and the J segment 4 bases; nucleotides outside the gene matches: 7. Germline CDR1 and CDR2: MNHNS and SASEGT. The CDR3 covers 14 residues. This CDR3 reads CASTIQGQGYGYTF. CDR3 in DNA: TGTGCCAGCACGATACAGGGACAGGGCTATGGCTACACCTTC.

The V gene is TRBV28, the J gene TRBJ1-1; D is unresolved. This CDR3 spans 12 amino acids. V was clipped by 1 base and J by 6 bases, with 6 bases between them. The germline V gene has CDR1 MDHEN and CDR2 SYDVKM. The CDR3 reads CASSLSVPEAFF. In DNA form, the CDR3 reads TGTGCCAGCAGTTTATCGGTCCCTGAAGCTTTCTTT.

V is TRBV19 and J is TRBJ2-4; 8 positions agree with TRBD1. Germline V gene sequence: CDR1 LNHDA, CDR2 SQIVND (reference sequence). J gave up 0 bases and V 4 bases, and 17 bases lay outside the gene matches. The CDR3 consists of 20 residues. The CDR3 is CASSKDRVGQGGIAKNIQYF. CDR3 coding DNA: TGTGCCAGTAGTAAGGACAGGGTCGGCCAGGGTGGGATAGCCAAAAACATTCAGTACTTC.

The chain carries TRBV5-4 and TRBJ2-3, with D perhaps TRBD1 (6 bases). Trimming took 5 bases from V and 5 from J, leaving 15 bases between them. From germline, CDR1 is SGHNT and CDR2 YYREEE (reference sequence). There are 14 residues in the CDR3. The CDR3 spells CASRGDIFGDTQYF. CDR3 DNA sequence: TGTGCCAGCAGAGGGGACATCTTTGGAGATACGCAGTATTTT.

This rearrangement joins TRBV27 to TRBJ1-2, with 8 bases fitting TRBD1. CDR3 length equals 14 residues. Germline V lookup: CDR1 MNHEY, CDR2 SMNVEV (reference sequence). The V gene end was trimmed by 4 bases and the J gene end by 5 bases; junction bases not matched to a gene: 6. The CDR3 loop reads CASSWDRWGYGYTF. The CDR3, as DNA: TGTGCCAGCAGTTGGGACAGGTGGGGGTATGGCTACACCTTC.

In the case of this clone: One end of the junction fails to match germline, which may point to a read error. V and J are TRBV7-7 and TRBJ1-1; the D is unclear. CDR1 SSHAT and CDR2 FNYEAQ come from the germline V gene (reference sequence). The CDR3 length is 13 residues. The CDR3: CASSRGLNTEAFF. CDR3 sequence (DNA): TGTGCTAGCAGCAGAGGTTTGAACACTGAAGCTTTCTTT. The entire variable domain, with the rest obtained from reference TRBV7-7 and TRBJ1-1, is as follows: GAGVSQSPRYKVTKRGQDVTLRCDPISSHATLYWYQQALGQGPEFLTYFNYEAQPDKSGLPSDRFSAERPEGSISTLTIQRTEQRDSAMYRCASSRGLNTEAFFGQGTRLTVV.

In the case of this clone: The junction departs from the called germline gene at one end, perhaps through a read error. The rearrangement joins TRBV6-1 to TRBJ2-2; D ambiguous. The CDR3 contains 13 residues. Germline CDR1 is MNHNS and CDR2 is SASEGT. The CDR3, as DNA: TGTGTCAGCCCGCGGACGAACACCGGGGAGCTGTTTTTT. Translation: CVSPRTNTGELFF.

The CDR3 here is CASSPRVWGTDTQYF. The CDR3 DNA follows: TGTGCCAGCTCCCCACGGGTGTGGGGCACAGATACGCAGTATTTT. The V gene is TRBV2, the J gene TRBJ2-3; no clear D. This CDR3 comprises 15 residues. CDR1 and CDR2 (germline): SNHLY, FYNNEI. With 8 bases removed from V and 1 base from J, the gap between germline ends came to 16 bases.

This CDR3 reads CASSSQGTGNTIYF. For the CDR3, the DNA is TGTGCCAGCAGTTCCCAGGGGACTGGAAACACCATATATTTT. The chain is built from TRBV7-6 and TRBJ1-3; D is possibly TRBD1 (6 bases). Trimming stripped 6 bases from V and 2 bases from J, with 11 bases between. The germline gives CDR1 SGHVS, CDR2 FNYEAQ. The CDR3 extends over 14 amino acids.

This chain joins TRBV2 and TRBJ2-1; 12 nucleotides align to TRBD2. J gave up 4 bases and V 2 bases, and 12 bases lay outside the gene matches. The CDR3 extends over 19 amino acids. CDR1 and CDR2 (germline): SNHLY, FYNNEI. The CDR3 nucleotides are TGTGCCAGCAGTGAACTTGCTAGCGGGAGGGCCTCTATGTACAATGAGCAGTTCTTC. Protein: CASSELASGRASMYNEQFF.

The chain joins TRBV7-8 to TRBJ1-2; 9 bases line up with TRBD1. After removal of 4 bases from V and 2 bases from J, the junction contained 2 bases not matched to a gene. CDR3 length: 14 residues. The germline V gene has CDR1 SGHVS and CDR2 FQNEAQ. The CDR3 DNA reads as TGTGCCAGCAGCTACAGGGGGCTAAACTATGGCTACACCTTC. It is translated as CASSYRGLNYGYTF.